One sample yielded the 2 T cell receptor beta chains listed below, sequenced in a study of blood T cell repertoires in COVID-19. Clones were sequenced by immunoSEQ multiplex PCR, and TCRdb holds only the in-frame ones, with some missing. The sample shows a few hundred thousand clones, approximately 83% of them seen only once. Sequenced sample: peripheral blood. The receptor set was obtained from a woman in her 70s with acute or convalescent COVID-19.

This chain joins TRBV10-3 and TRBJ2-1, with D possibly matching TRBD2 (5 bases). Trimming took off 4 bases at V and 10 bases at J, with 11 bases between the two ends. The CDR3 is 12 residues long. Germline V gives CDR1 ENHRY, CDR2 SYGVKD. This CDR3 is CAISGSTGEQFF. The DNA of the CDR3 is TGTGCCATCAGTGGTAGTACGGGGGAGCAGTTCTTC.

This chain uses TRBV5-6 with TRBJ1-4; D may be TRBD1 (5 bases). Germline V CDR1 and CDR2: SGHDT, YYEEEE. The CDR3 runs 12 residues. Trimming removed 1 base at V and 11 bases at J, with 9 bases between. The CDR3 coding sequence is TGTGCCAGCAGCTTGAGGGGAGGGAAACTGTTTTTT. It specifies CASSLRGGKLFF.